This paragraph covers one T cell receptor (beta chain) sequence. Its antigen is as yet unknown. Sequencing ends 3 residues short of the CDR3 end; the germline J gene provides the rest. The CDR3 runs 14 residues. Germline V gives CDR1 SGHTA, CDR2 FQGNSA. With V trimmed by 5 bases and J by 6 bases, 8 bases remained unmatched. The repertoire was sequenced with immunoSEQ multiplex PCR; TCRdb's copy has only in-frame clones and lacks some. The sample shows approximately 41,000 clones, and less than 8.5% sits with its ten largest clones. This sample is drawn from a study of T cells in women clearing cervical HPV infection. Turning to the study itself: Case blood was drawn when the lesion was first found; control blood after infection became undetectable.

Findings and limits, study-wide: T-cell numbers per sample were unknown and may explain richness differences.

This TCR was recovered from a woman aged 18 to 75 with a cervical HPV16 infection that either progressed to CIN3+ or cleared (not recorded which). Sequences were obtained from blood buffy coat. The rearrangement joins TRBV7-2 to TRBJ2-7, with TRBD2 identical over 9 bases. The CDR3 sequence: CASSRLAGTSEQYF. The CDR3 bases that were read are TGTGCCAGCAGCCGTCTAGCGGGGACCTCCGAG. Filled out from reference TRBV7-2 and TRBJ2-7, the complete variable domain reads GAGVSQSPSNKVTEKGKDVELRCDPISGHTALYWYRQSLGQGLEFLIYFQGNSAPDKSGLPSDRFSAERTGGSVSTLTIQRTQQEDSAVYLCASSRLAGTSEQYFGPGTRLTVT.